The 31 T cell receptor beta chains below all came from one sample that was sequenced in a study of regulatory T cells in long-lasting Graves disease. The time point is: newly diagnosed GD, antithyroid drugs for less than 3 months. PBMC-derived RNA was used for the TCR library. To make TCR beta libraries, researchers used iRepertoire HTBI primers and Arm-PCR of CDR3 regions. One entry per CDR3 protein results from TCRdb running MiXCR on the multiplex PCR reads. The table lists fewer than 550,000 distinct CDR3 sequences, about 16% of them singletons, with around 25% in the top ten. The sample was also linked to a second study, of T cells in Graves' hyperthyroidism and ophthalmopathy.

The specimen comprised peripheral blood mononuclear cells (PBMCs), sampled at new diagnosis, from a patient treated with antithyroid drugs. The receptors were gathered from a woman aged 35-65 years with Graves disease.

At least ten counts were recorded for this clonotype. The chain combines TRBV20-1 with TRBJ2-7, with TRBD1 identical over 8 bases. CDR1 is DFQATT, CDR2 SNEGSKA, per germline (reference sequence). This CDR3 contains 12 residues. J was trimmed by 2 bases and V by 4 bases; bases with no gene match: 1. The CDR3 region is CSANRGAYEQYF. CDR3 nucleotides: TGCAGTGCTAACAGGGGGGCCTACGAGCAGTACTTC.

This clonotype was seen only a few times. This rearrangement joins TRBV29-1 to TRBJ2-7, with TRBD2 matching 9 bases. V was pared by 1 base and J by 5 bases, with 6 bases of the junction left unmatched. Per the germline V gene, CDR1 is SQVTM and CDR2 is ANQGSEA. This CDR3 region has 14 residues. Here the CDR3 DNA reads TGCAGCGTTGAAGGATTTAGCGGGGGTGACGAGCAGTACTTC. Amino acid sequence: CSVEGFSGGDEQYF.

This clonotype was seen repeatedly, ten times or more. V is TRBV20-1 and J is TRBJ1-1, with a tentative D call TRBD1 (5 bases). The germline V gene has CDR1 DFQATT and CDR2 SNEGSKA (reference sequence). CDR3 length: 13 residues. V gave up 3 bases and J gave up 0 bases, with 8 bases separating them. CDR3 residues: CSARGGLNTEAFF. The CDR3 DNA sequence: TGCAGTGCTAGGGGGGGGTTGAACACTGAAGCTTTCTTT.

This clonotype was observed a few times. The rearrangement links TRBV6-1 to TRBJ1-2; maybe TRBD1 (6 bases). Per the germline V gene, CDR1 is MNHNS and CDR2 is SASEGT. The V gene lost 6 bases and the J gene lost 8 bases, with 10 bases spanning the gap. This CDR3 is built from 11 residues. In DNA form, the CDR3 reads TGTGCCAGCAGGGGGGCAGGCGGCTACACCTTC. Encoded protein: CASRGAGGYTF.

The sample holds many counts of this clonotype. The chain couples TRBV11-2 to TRBJ1-4; TRBD1 matches 7 bases. From germline, CDR1 is SGHAT and CDR2 FQNNGV. V gave up 7 bases and J gave up 6 bases; unmatched junction bases: 5. This CDR3 is built from 13 residues. The CDR3 DNA reads TGTGCCAGCACCGAGGGGGCGTATGAAAAACTGTTTTTT. It translates to CASTEGAYEKLFF.

The sample holds many counts of this clonotype. The V gene is TRBV7-3, the J gene TRBJ1-1; possibly TRBD1 for D (6 bases). Trimming stripped 7 bases from V and 3 bases from J, with 27 bases between. The CDR3 loop spans 18 amino acids. CDR1 SGHTA and CDR2 FQGTGA come from the germline V gene. This chain's CDR3 is CASTLGGEIDYRDTEAFF. As DNA, the CDR3 is TGTGCCAGCACCCTAGGAGGGGAAATTGATTACAGGGACACTGAAGCTTTCTTT.

Only a few counts were recorded for this clonotype. The genes are TRBV20-1 and TRBJ2-1, with TRBD2 matching over 8 bases. CDR3 length equals 14 residues. The germline gives CDR1 DFQATT, CDR2 SNEGSKA (reference sequence). The junction had 12 bases not matched to a gene; V was cut back by 3 bases and J by 11 bases. The CDR3 region is CSARSASGHSQQFF. The CDR3 DNA is TGCAGTGCTAGGTCAGCTAGCGGGCACTCTCAGCAGTTCTTC.

This clonotype showed up just a few times. The chain couples TRBV5-5 to TRBJ2-3, with a possible D match to TRBD2 (6 bases). CDR3 size: 16 residues. Germline V gives CDR1 SGHKS, CDR2 YYEKEE (reference sequence). V lost 0 bases and J lost 2, with 13 bases in between. The DNA of the CDR3 is TGTGCCAGCAGCTTGGGACTGACGGGGGTCACAGATACGCAGTATTTT. This codes for CASSLGLTGVTDTQYF.

In its sample, this clonotype was seen a few times. The chain links TRBV7-2 to TRBJ1-2; D is unresolved. Trimming removed 6 bases from V and 5 bases from J, with 16 bases in between. CDR1 and CDR2 (germline): SGHTA, FQGNSA. The CDR3 consists of 14 residues. CDR3 sequence (DNA): TGTGCCAGCAGTACTGCGGGAAACAGTTATGGCTACACCTTC. Its translation is CASSTAGNSYGYTF.

This clonotype was seen many times. The chain employs TRBV7-9 and TRBJ1-2; the D gene is possibly TRBD1 (6 bases). The germline V gene has CDR1 SEHNR and CDR2 FQNEAQ (reference sequence). This CDR3 contains 14 residues. Trimming left V 5 bases short and J 9 bases short, with 19 bases between. The CDR3 DNA follows: TGTGCCAGCAGCCGACGACAGGAGACTTGGAGCTACACCTTC. This codes for CASSRRQETWSYTF.

This clonotype was seen many times. The rearrangement links TRBV5-1 to TRBJ1-1, with D unclear. Germline CDR1 reads SGHRS; CDR2 reads YFSETQ. The CDR3 covers 14 residues. With 2 bases removed from V and 5 bases from J, the gap between germline ends came to 13 bases. DNA for the CDR3: TGCGCCAGCAGCTTCGAAGGGATGGGGACTGAAGCTTTCTTT. It translates to CASSFEGMGTEAFF.

The J gene is TRBJ2-3, the V gene TRBV19, with D uncertain. Germline CDR1 and CDR2: LNHDA and SQIVND (reference sequence). The CDR3 consists of 15 residues. Between the trimmed V and J ends, which lost 6 bases and 3 bases, there was a span of 16 bases. The CDR3 DNA sequence: TGTGCCAGTAGACCTGGCGACGCCCTGACAGATACGCAGTATTTT. This sequence encodes CASRPGDALTDTQYF.

V and J are TRBV7-9 and TRBJ2-1; the match to TRBD1 covers 8 bases. This CDR3 is 15 amino acids long. V lost 5 bases to trimming and J lost 8 bases; unmatched junction nucleotides: 11. In germline, CDR1 is SEHNR, CDR2 FQNEAQ (reference sequence). CDR3 loop: CASSPRAGGVDEQFF. CDR3 bases: TGTGCCAGCAGCCCGCGGGCAGGGGGCGTTGATGAGCAGTTCTTC.

There are a few counts of this clonotype. The rearrangement links TRBV3-1 to TRBJ2-7; 10 bases match TRBD1. Germline-derived CDR1 and CDR2 are LGHDT and YNNKEL (reference sequence). The V gene end was trimmed by 4 bases and the J gene end by 5 bases; junction bases not matched to a gene: 8. The CDR3 consists of 15 residues. CDR3 loop: CASSRDRGPRDEQYF. CDR3 in DNA: TGTGCCAGCAGCCGCGACAGGGGGCCTCGAGACGAGCAGTACTTC.

This clonotype was recorded many times. The chain joins TRBV2 to TRBJ2-7, with a possible D match to TRBD2 (6 bases). V was clipped by 0 bases and J by 4 bases, with 16 bases between them. Germline values: CDR1 SNHLY, CDR2 FYNNEI. This CDR3 is 16 amino acids long. The CDR3, as DNA: TGTGCCAGCAGTGAAGCCCTAACCGACGGGGGATACGAGCAGTACTTC. Translating it yields CASSEALTDGGYEQYF.

This clonotype was recorded at least ten times. The chain uses TRBV6-1 and TRBJ2-7; D remains unclear. Germline loops: CDR1 MNHNS, CDR2 SASEGT. The CDR3 has 15 amino acids. V lost 0 bases and J 6 bases, leaving 15 bases between the germline ends. The CDR3 reads CASSEAAVLVSEQYF. In nucleotides, the CDR3 is TGTGCCAGCAGTGAAGCGGCGGTTTTAGTGAGCGAGCAGTACTTC.

This chain joins TRBV12-3 or TRBV12-4 and TRBJ2-7; 9 nucleotides align to TRBD1. Unmatched junction bases numbered 8, after V lost 6 bases and J lost 2 bases. CDR3 length: 15 residues. The CDR3 loop reads CASSAGQGRTYEQYF. The CDR3 coding sequence is TGTGCCAGCAGCGCGGGACAGGGAAGAACCTACGAGCAGTACTTC.

This clonotype appeared many times. The junction does not match germline at one end; this may be a read error. This rearrangement joins TRBV12-3 or TRBV12-4 to TRBJ1-5; D remains unclear. This CDR3 has 15 residues. CDR3 DNA sequence: TGTGCCAGCAGTTTTGGTCGGGCGGTAAATCAACCCCAGCATTTT. Translating gives CASSFGRAVNQPQHF.

The chain carries TRBV20-1 and TRBJ2-2; 9 nucleotides match TRBD1. The CDR3 consists of 14 residues. V trimming: 4 bases; J trimming: 9 bases; junction bases outside the gene matches: 9. Germline V CDR1 and CDR2: DFQATT, SNEGSKA (reference sequence). As DNA, the CDR3 is TGCAGTGCTACCGGGACAGGGACTGTCAGGGAGCTGTTTTTT. It yields the protein CSATGTGTVRELFF.

This clonotype was observed many times. The rearrangement uses TRBV27 and TRBJ2-7; D ambiguous. The CDR3 has 11 residues. The germline V gene has CDR1 MNHEY and CDR2 SMNVEV (reference sequence). Trimming removed 8 bases from V and 4 bases from J, with 9 bases in between. The CDR3 sequence: CASRVGYEQYF. CDR3 sequence (DNA): TGTGCCAGCCGAGTAGGTTACGAGCAGTACTTC.

This clonotype was counted ten times or more. V usage is TRBV20-1 and J usage is TRBJ2-3; D gene uncertain. The V end was cut by 3 bases, the J end by 1 base, with 11 bases between. The CDR3 is 14 amino acids. Germline CDR1 and CDR2: DFQATT and SNEGSKA (reference sequence). The CDR3 loop reads CSARHPSGTDTQYF. The CDR3 DNA follows: TGCAGTGCTAGGCACCCTTCTGGCACAGATACGCAGTATTTT.

This clonotype was seen at least ten times. J is TRBJ2-7 and V is TRBV20-1, with 15 bases aligning to TRBD2. Germline assignment: CDR1 DFQATT and CDR2 SNEGSKA (reference sequence). V trimming: 5 bases; J trimming: 0 bases; junction bases outside the gene matches: 11. This CDR3 comprises 18 residues. Written as DNA, the CDR3 is TGCAGTGCTGTACCCGGGACTAGCGGGGGGAAAACCTCCTACGAGCAGTACTTC. It yields the protein CSAVPGTSGGKTSYEQYF.

The chain combines TRBV5-6 with TRBJ2-2, with a possible D match to TRBD1 (6 bases). Trimming took off 4 bases at V and 6 bases at J, with 22 bases between the two ends. The CDR3 contains 17 residues. Germline V gene sequence: CDR1 SGHDT, CDR2 YYEEEE. CDR3 residues: CASSPRWGLAGPGELFF. DNA of the CDR3: TGTGCCAGCAGCCCTAGGTGGGGGCTAGCCGGGCCCGGGGAGCTGTTTTTT.

This clonotype has more than one count but fewer than ten. The CDR3 region is CASSLFPQGSGEQYF. The CDR3 region has the DNA TGTGCCAGCAGTTTATTCCCACAGGGGTCTGGCGAGCAGTACTTC. This sequence joins TRBV27 and TRBJ2-7; 7 nucleotides line up with TRBD1. J was trimmed by 6 bases and V by 1 base; bases with no gene match: 9. Germline V gene sequence: CDR1 MNHEY, CDR2 SMNVEV (reference sequence). The CDR3 covers 15 residues.

To note about this clonotype: A much larger clone differs from this one at a single base, so this may be a read error. The CDR3: CASSLDRGSNEKLFF. The CDR3 DNA reads as TGTGCCAGCAGTTTAGACAGGGGGAGTAATGAAAAACTGTTTTTT. The chain has TRBV12-3 or TRBV12-4 and TRBJ1-4; 8 bases align to TRBD1. J gave up 4 bases and V 1 base, and 2 bases lay outside the gene matches. This CDR3 contains 15 residues.

The chain has TRBV10-3 and TRBJ1-6, with D possibly TRBD1 on 6 matching bases. V was clipped by 6 bases and J by 8 bases, with 20 bases between them. The CDR3 runs to 16 residues. Germline values: CDR1 ENHRY, CDR2 SYGVKD. The CDR3 reads CAISREAGAGHSPLHF. The CDR3 nucleotides are TGTGCCATCAGCCGCGAAGCAGGGGCCGGGCATTCACCCCTCCACTTT.

This clonotype was seen repeatedly, ten times or more. The J gene is TRBJ2-4, the V gene TRBV3-1; 8 positions match TRBD1. CDR1 and CDR2 from the germline V gene are LGHDT and YNNKEL (reference sequence). The CDR3 spans 15 residues. V shed 1 base, J shed 9 bases, and the junction held 8 bases outside the gene matches. The CDR3 loop reads CASSQVGTGPFIQYF. The CDR3 bases are TGTGCCAGCAGCCAAGTAGGGACAGGTCCTTTCATTCAGTACTTC.

This clonotype has at least ten counts. The gene calls are TRBV2 and TRBJ2-7; D gene unclear. This CDR3 is 12 amino acids long. Germline V gene sequence: CDR1 SNHLY, CDR2 FYNNEI. V lost 4 bases and J 4 bases, leaving 8 bases between the germline ends. The CDR3 sequence: CASSARLYEQYF. In DNA, the CDR3 is TGTGCCAGCAGTGCCAGGCTATACGAGCAGTACTTC.

A few counts support this clonotype. The V gene is TRBV19, the J gene TRBJ1-1, with 8 bases lining up with TRBD1. In germline, CDR1 is LNHDA, CDR2 SQIVND (reference sequence). V lost 10 bases, J lost 0 bases, and 10 bases stayed unmatched. CDR3 size: 15 residues. CDR3 sequence: CATRRGLLMNTEAFF. The CDR3 DNA sequence: TGTGCCACCCGCAGGGGGCTACTCATGAACACTGAAGCTTTCTTT.

There are a few counts of this clonotype. The gene calls are TRBV29-1 and TRBJ1-1; perhaps TRBD1 as D (6 bases). CDR1 is SQVTM and CDR2 is ANQGSEA in the germline V gene. The CDR3 length is 12 residues. Deletions cut 7 bases from V and 1 base from J, with 10 bases between. The CDR3 protein is CSAGQTNTEAFF. CDR3 sequence (DNA): TGCAGCGCTGGACAGACGAACACTGAAGCTTTCTTT. Variable domain in full (rest from reference TRBV29-1 and TRBJ1-1): SAVISQKPSRDICQRGTSLTIQCQVDSQVTMMFWYRQQPGQSLTLIATANQGSEATYESGFVIDKFPISRPNLTFSTLTVSNMSPEDSSIYLCSAGQTNTEAFFGQGTRLTVV.

This clonotype was counted many times. The chain uses TRBV7-3 and TRBJ2-3, with unresolved D. The CDR3 is 14 residues long. Germline CDR1 is SGHTA and CDR2 is FQGTGA. Trimming took off 2 bases at V and 2 bases at J, with 8 bases between the two ends. In DNA, the CDR3 is TGTGCCAGCAGCTTAGGACCGGTCACAGATACGCAGTATTTT. Translation gives CASSLGPVTDTQYF.